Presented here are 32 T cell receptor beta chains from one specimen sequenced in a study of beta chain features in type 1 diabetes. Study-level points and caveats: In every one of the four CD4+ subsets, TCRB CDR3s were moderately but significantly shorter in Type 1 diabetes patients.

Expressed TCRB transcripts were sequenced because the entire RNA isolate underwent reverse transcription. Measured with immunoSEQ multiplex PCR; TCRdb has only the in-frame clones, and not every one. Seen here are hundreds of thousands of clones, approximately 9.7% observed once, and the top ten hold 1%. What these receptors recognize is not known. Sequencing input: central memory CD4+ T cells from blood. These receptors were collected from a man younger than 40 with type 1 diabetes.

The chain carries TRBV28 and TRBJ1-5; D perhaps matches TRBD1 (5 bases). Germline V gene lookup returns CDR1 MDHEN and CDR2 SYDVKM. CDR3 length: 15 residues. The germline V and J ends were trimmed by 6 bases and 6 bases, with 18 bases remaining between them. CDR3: CASSATIQRGQPQHF. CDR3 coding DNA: TGTGCCAGCAGCGCTACAATCCAAAGGGGTCAGCCCCAGCATTTT.

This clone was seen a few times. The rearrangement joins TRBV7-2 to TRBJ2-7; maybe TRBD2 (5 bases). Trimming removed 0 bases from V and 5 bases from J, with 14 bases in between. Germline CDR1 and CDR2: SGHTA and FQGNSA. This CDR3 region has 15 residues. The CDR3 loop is CASSLAPEVVNEQYF. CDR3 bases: TGTGCCAGCAGCTTAGCCCCGGAGGTGGTTAACGAGCAGTACTTC. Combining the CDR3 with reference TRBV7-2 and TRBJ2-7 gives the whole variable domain GAGVSQSPSNKVTEKGKDVELRCDPISGHTALYWYRQSLGQGLEFLIYFQGNSAPDKSGLPSDRFSAERTGGSVSTLTIQRTQQEDSAVYLCASSLAPEVVNEQYFGPGTRLTVT.

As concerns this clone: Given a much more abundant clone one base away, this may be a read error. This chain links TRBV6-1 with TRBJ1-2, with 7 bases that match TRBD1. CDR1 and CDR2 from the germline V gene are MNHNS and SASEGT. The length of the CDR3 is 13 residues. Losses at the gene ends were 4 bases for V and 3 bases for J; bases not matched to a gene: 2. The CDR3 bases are TGTGCCAGCAGTGCCACAGGGGACTATGGCTACACCTTC. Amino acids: CASSATGDYGYTF.

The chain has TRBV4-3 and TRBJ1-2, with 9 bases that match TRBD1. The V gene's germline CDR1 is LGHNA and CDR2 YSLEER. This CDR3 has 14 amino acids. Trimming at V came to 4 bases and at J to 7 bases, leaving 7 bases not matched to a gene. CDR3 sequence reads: CASSPLGQGSGYTF. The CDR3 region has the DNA TGCGCCAGCAGCCCGTTGGGACAGGGCTCTGGCTACACCTTC.

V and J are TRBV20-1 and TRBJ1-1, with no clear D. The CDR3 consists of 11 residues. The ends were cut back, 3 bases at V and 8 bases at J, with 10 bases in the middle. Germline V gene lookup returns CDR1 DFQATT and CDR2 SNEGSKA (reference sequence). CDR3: CSARNRQEAFF. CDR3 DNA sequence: TGCAGTGCTAGGAACCGCCAAGAAGCTTTCTTT.

The DNA of the CDR3 is TGTGCCAGCTCACCACCGGTTGCTGTCTCTGGGGCCAACGTCCTGACTTTC. It codes for CASSPPVAVSGANVLTF. This chain joins TRBV18 and TRBJ2-6; D is unclear. V was clipped by 0 bases and J by 0 bases, with 9 bases between them. Germline CDR1 is KGHSH and CDR2 is LQKENI. CDR3 size: 17 residues.

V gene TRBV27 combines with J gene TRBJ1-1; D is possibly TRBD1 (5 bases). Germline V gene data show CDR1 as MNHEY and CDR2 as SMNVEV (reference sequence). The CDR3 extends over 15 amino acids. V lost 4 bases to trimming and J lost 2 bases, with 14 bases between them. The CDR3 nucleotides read TGTGCCAGCAGTTCCAAGACAGTTGGAAACACTGAAGCTTTCTTT. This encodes CASSSKTVGNTEAFF.

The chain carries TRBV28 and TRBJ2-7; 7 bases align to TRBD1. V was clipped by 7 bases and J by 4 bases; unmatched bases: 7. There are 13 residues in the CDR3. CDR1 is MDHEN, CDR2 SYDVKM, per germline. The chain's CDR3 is CASTQPDRYEQYF. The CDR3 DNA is TGTGCCAGCACCCAACCGGACAGGTACGAGCAGTACTTC.

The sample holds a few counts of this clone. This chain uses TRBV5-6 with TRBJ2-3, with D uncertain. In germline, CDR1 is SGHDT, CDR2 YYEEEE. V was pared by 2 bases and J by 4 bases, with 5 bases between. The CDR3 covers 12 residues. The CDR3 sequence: CASSFDADTQYF. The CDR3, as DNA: TGTGCCAGCAGCTTCGACGCAGATACGCAGTATTTT.

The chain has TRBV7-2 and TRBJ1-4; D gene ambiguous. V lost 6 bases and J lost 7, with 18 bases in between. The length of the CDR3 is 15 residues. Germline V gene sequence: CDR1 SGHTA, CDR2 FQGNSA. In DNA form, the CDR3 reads TGTGCCAGCAGTTCGAGTCAGAATGCCGGTGAAAAACTGTTTTTT. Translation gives CASSSSQNAGEKLFF.

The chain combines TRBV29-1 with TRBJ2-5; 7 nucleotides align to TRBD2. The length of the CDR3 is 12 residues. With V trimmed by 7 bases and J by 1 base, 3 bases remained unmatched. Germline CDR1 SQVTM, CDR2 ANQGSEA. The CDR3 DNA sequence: TGCAGCGGCGCGGGGGTCCAAGAGACCCAGTACTTC. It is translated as CSGAGVQETQYF.

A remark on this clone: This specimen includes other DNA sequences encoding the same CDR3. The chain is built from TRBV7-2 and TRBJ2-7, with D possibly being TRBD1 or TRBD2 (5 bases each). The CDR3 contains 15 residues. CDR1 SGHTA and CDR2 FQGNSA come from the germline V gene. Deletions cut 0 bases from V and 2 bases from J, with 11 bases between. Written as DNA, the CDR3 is TGTGCCAGCAGCTTAGCGCCTGGGGACGCCTACGAGCAGTACTTC. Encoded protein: CASSLAPGDAYEQYF.

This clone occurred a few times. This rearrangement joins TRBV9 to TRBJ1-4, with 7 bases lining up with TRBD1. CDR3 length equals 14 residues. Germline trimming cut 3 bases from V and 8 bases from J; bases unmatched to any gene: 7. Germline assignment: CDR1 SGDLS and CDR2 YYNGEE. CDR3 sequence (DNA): TGTGCCAGCAGCGCGGGGACAGCAGGAGAAAAACTGTTTTTT. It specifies CASSAGTAGEKLFF.

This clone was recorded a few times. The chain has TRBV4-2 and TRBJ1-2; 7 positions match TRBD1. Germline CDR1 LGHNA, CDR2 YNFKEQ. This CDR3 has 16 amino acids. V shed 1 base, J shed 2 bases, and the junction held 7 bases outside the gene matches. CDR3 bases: TGTGCCAGCAGCCAAGTGGAGGCAGGGGGGAACTATGGCTACACCTTC. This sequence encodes CASSQVEAGGNYGYTF.

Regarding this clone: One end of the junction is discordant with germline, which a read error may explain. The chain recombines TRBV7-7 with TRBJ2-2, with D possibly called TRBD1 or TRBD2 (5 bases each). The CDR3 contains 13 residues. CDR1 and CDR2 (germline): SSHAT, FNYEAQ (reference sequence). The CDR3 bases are TGTGCTAGCAGGCCAGGGACCACCGGGGAGCTGTTTTTT. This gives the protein CASRPGTTGELFF.

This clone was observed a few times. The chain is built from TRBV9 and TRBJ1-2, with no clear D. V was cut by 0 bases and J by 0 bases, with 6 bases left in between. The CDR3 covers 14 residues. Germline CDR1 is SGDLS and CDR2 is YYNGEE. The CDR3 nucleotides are TGTGCCAGCAGCGTAGGTCCTGCTAACTATGGCTACACCTTC. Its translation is CASSVGPANYGYTF.

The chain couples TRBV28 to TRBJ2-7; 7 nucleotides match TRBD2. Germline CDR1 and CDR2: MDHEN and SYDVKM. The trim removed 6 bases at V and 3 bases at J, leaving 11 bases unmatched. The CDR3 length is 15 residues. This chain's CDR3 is CASSTPSGSHYEQYF. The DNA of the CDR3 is TGTGCCAGCAGCACACCTAGCGGATCTCACTACGAGCAGTACTTC.

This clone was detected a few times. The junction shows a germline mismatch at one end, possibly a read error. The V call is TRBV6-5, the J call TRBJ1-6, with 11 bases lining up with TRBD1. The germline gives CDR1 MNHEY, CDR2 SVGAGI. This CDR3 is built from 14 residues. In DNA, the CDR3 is TGTGCCAGCAGTGGGACAGGGGGTAATGCACCCCTCCACTTT. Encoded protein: CASSGTGGNAPLHF.

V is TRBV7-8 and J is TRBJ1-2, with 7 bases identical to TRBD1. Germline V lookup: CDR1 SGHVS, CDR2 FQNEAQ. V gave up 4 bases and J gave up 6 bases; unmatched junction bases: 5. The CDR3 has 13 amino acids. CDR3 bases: TGTGCCAGCAGCTCGAGACAGGGAAATGGCTACACCTTC. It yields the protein CASSSRQGNGYTF.

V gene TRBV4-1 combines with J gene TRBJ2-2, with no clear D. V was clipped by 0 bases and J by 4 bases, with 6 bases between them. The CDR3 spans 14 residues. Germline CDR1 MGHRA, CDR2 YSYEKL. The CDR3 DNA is TGCGCCAGCAGCCAAGATTGGCCCACCGGGGAGCTGTTTTTT. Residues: CASSQDWPTGELFF.

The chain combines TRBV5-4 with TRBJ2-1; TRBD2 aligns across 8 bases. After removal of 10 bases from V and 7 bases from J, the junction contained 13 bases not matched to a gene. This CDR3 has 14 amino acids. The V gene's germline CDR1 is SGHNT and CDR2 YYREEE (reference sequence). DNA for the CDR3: TGTGCCTTCTCGGGGGGGCCGGTCGAAAATGAGCAGTTCTTC. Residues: CAFSGGPVENEQFF.

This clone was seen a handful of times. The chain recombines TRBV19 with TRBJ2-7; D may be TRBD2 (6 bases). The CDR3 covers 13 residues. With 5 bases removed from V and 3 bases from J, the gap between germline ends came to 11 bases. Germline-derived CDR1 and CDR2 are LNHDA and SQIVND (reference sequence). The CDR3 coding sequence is TGTGCCAGTAGTCCTCCGGGGGACTACGAGCAGTACTTC. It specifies CASSPPGDYEQYF.

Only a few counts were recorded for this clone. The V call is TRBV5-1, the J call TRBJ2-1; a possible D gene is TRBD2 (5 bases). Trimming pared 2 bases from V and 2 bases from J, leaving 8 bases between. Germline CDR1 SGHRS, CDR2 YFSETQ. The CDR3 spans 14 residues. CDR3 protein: CASSFGVPYNEQFF. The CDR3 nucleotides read TGCGCCAGCAGCTTCGGGGTCCCCTACAATGAGCAGTTCTTC.

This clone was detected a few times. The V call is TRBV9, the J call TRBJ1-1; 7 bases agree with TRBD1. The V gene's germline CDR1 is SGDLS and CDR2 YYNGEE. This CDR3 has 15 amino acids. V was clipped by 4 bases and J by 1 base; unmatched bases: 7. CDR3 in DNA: TGTGCCAGCAGCCCTTCTGGACAGGAGAACACTGAAGCTTTCTTT. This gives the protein CASSPSGQENTEAFF.

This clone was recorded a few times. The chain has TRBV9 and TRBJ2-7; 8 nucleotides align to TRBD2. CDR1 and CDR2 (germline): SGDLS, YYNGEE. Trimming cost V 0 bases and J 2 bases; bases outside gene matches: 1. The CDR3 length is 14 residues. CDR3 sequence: CASSVAGGPYEQYF. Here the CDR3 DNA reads TGTGCCAGCAGCGTAGCGGGGGGGCCCTACGAGCAGTACTTC.

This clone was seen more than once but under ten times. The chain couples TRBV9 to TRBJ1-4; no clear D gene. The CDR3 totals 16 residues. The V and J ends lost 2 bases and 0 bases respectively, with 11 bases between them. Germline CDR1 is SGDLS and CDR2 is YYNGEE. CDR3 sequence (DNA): TGTGCCAGCAGCGTTGGCCCATTTGCAACTAATGAAAAACTGTTTTTT. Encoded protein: CASSVGPFATNEKLFF.

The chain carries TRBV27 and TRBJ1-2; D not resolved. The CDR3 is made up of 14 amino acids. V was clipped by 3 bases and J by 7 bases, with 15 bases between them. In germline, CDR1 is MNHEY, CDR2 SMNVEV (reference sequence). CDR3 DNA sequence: TGTGCCAGCAGTTTGTTTAACAATCATCCTGGCTACACCTTC. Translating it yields CASSLFNNHPGYTF.

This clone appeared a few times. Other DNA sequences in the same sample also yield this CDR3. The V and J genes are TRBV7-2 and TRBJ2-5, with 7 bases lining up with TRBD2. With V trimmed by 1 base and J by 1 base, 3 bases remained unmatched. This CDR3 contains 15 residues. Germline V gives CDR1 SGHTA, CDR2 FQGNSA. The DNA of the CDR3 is TGTGCCAGCAGCTTAGACGGGGGGACCCAAGAGACCCAGTACTTC. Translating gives CASSLDGGTQETQYF.

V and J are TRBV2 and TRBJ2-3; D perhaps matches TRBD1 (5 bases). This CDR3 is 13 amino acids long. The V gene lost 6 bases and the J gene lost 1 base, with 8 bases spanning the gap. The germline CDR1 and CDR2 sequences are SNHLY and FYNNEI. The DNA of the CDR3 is TGTGCCAGCAGGCCGACAGGCACAGATACGCAGTATTTT. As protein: CASRPTGTDTQYF.

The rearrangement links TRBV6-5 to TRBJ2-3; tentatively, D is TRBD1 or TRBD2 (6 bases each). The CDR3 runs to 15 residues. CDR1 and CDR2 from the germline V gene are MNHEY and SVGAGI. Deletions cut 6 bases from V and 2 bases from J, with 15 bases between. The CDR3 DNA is TGTGCCAGCAGCCGTACTAGGGGGGTCACAGATACGCAGTATTTT. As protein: CASSRTRGVTDTQYF.

The CDR3 nucleotides are TGTGCCCTCCCCCAGGGGGACTATGGCAATCAGCCCCAGCATTTT. Translation: CALPQGDYGNQPQHF. V and J are TRBV9 and TRBJ1-5; 7 nucleotides agree with TRBD1. J gave up 2 bases and V 10 bases, and 12 bases lay outside the gene matches. CDR1 is SGDLS and CDR2 is YYNGEE in the germline V gene. The length of the CDR3 is 15 residues.

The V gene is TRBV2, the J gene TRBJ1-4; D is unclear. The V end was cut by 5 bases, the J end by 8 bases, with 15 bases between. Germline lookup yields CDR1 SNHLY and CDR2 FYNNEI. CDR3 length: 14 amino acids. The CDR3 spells CASSWVGVGEKLFF. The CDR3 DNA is TGTGCCAGCAGTTGGGTCGGTGTAGGGGAAAAACTGTTTTTT. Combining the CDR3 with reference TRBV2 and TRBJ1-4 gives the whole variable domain EPEVTQTPSHQVTQMGQEVILRCVPISNHLYFYWYRQILGQKVEFLVSFYNNEISEKSEIFDDQFSVERPDGSNFTLKIRSTKLEDSAMYFCASSWVGVGEKLFFGSGTQLSVL.